This T cell receptor (beta chain) is drawn from a study of cytomegalovirus exposure and HLA in healthy donors. Whole-study results and caveats: Using the classifier, cytomegalovirus status was reportedly diagnosed with high specificity and sensitivity. When a later analysis compared HLA-associated TCR beta chains with equally common others, the HLA-associated chains turned out to be more clonally expanded and to have lower generation probabilities. Fewer N-insertions than the approximately 700-donor mean were reportedly shown by an Asian-associated ancestry cluster in a later analysis.

Germline V gene sequence: CDR1 MNHEY, CDR2 SMNVEV (reference sequence). V gave up 4 bases and J gave up 6 bases, with 13 bases separating them. The CDR3 sequence is 14 residues long. PCR primers comprised 60 Vbeta and 13 Jbeta primers. Produced via immunoSEQ multiplex PCR; TCRdb's table is partial and in-frame only. The sample carries approximately 100,000 clones, 79% recorded once. In regard to this clone: Its antigen is not identified.

The sample comprised PBMCs. The chain couples TRBV27 to TRBJ1-5; perhaps TRBD1 as D (5 bases). This sequence originates from a female donor in good health and CMV-seropositive. The CDR3 protein is CASSYQGGFQPQHF. DNA for the CDR3: TGTGCCAGCAGTTACCAGGGAGGATTTCAGCCCCAGCATTTT.